A single T cell receptor beta chain is shown here with its context. This sample stems from a study of blood T cell repertoires in COVID-19. Study-wide background: Samples came from the United States, Italy and Spain, spanning acute and convalescent COVID-19. T cells, B-cell-depleted T cells, or PBMCs provided the cDNA or gDNA that served as material.

Data came from immunoSEQ multiplex PCR; TCRdb stores just in-frame clones and leaves some out. The table has some 300,000 clones, 70% to 90% seen once. From germline, CDR1 is MNHNY and CDR2 SVGAGI (reference sequence). V lost 7 bases, J lost 4 bases, and 13 bases lay in between. The CDR3 contains 13 residues. Seattle's cohort entered during active infection and was followed longitudinally. Input material: peripheral blood. The sequence was collected from a woman in her forties or fifties with COVID-19, enrolled during active disease. V usage is TRBV6-6 and J usage is TRBJ1-2; D gene uncertain. Here the CDR3 reads CASIGSWAYGYTF. CDR3 sequence (DNA): TGTGCCAGCATAGGAAGCTGGGCCTATGGCTACACCTTC.